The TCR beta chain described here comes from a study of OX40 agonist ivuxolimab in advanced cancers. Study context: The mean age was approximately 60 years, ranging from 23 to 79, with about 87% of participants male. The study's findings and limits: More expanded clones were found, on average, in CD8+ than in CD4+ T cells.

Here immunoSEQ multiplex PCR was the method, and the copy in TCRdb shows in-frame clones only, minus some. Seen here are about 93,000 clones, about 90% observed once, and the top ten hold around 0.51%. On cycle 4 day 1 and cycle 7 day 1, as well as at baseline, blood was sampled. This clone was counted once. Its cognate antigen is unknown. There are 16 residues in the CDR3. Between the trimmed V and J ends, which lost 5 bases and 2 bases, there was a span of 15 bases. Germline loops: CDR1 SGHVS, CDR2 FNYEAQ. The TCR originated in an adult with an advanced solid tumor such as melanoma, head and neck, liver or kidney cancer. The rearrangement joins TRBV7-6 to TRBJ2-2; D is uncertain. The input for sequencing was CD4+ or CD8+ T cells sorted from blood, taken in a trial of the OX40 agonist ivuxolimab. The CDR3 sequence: CASSPTRATNTGELFF. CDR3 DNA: TGTGCCAGCAGCCCTACCCGAGCTACAAACACCGGGGAGCTGTTTTTT.